This TCR beta chain was captured in a study of blood T cell repertoires in COVID-19. Germline values: CDR1 SNHLY, CDR2 FYNNEI. V was trimmed by 2 bases and J by 7 bases, leaving 5 bases between them. The CDR3 contains 12 residues. TCRdb's copy holds only in-frame clones and misses some; the assay was immunoSEQ multiplex PCR. This table holds approximately 200,000 clones, about 80% found once. As concerns this clone: Other nucleotide sequences from this sample produce the same CDR3.

This chain joins TRBV2 and TRBJ2-2, with D tentatively TRBD2 (5 bases). The sample taken for sequencing was peripheral blood. The clonotype was recovered from a woman aged 25 to 39 who had recovered from COVID-19. CDR3 region: CASSERDGELFF. In DNA form, the CDR3 reads TGTGCCAGCAGTGAACGGGACGGGGAGCTGTTTTTT. The variable domain in full, with the rest retrieved from reference TRBV2 and TRBJ2-2, is EPEVTQTPSHQVTQMGQEVILRCVPISNHLYFYWYRQILGQKVEFLVSFYNNEISEKSEIFDDQFSVERPDGSNFTLKIRSTKLEDSAMYFCASSERDGELFFGEGSRLTVL.